A selection of T cell receptor beta chains follows, all from one sample in a study of control samples from healthy donors and cancer patients. TCRdb's table, derived via immunoSEQ multiplex PCR, lists solely in-frame clones and lacks some. The sample has 160,000 or so clones, roughly 94% seen once. Sequencing used blood. These receptors all stem from a woman aged 40 to 55 in good health. CDR3s include the opening cysteine and the closing phenylalanine or tryptophan. A D gene is named only where the DNA matches it firmly. Some rows have no size entry. The others give once, few or many, or a class for an expanded clone.

CDR3 length: 15
D gene: NA
clone size: NA
J gene: TRBJ2-2
V gene: TRBV5-4
CDR3 protein: CASSLTGTQMRELFF
CDR3 DNA: TGTGCCAGCAGCTTGACCGGGACCCAAATGCGGGAGCTGTTTTTT

CDR3 length: 13
D gene: NA
clone size: NA
J gene: TRBJ1-1
V gene: TRBV11-2
CDR3 protein: CASSLLLTTEAFF
CDR3 DNA: TGTGCCAGCAGCTTACTCCTGACGACTGAAGCTTTCTTT

CDR3 length: 16
D gene: NA
clone size: NA
J gene: TRBJ1-2
V gene: TRBV11-2
CDR3 protein: CASSLGVSRGVDGYTF
CDR3 DNA: TGTGCCAGCAGCTTAGGGGTGAGCAGGGGAGTGGATGGCTACACCTTC

CDR3 length: 12
D gene: NA
clone size: NA
J gene: TRBJ1-4
V gene: TRBV25-1
CDR3 protein: CASKGQNEKLFF
CDR3 DNA: TGTGCCAGCAAGGGCCAGAATGAAAAACTGTTTTTT

CDR3 length: 13
D gene: NA
clone size: NA
J gene: TRBJ1-4
V gene: TRBV5-1
CDR3 protein: CASSLARAEKLFF
CDR3 DNA: TGCGCCAGCAGCTTGGCCAGGGCTGAAAAACTGTTTTTT

CDR3 length: 15
D gene: TRBD1
clone size: NA
J gene: TRBJ1-4
V gene: TRBV18
CDR3 protein: CASSPTGEPNEKLFF
CDR3 DNA: TGTGCCAGCTCGCCGACAGGGGAACCTAATGAAAAACTGTTTTTT

CDR3 length: 15
D gene: TRBD1
clone size: NA
J gene: TRBJ2-1
V gene: TRBV2
CDR3 protein: CASKGGQGNYNEQFF
CDR3 DNA: TGTGCCAGCAAGGGGGGACAGGGGAACTACAATGAGCAGTTCTTC

CDR3 length: 15
D gene: NA
clone size: NA
J gene: TRBJ1-5
V gene: TRBV3-1/TRBV3-2
CDR3 protein: CASSHRVRNYQPQHF
CDR3 DNA: TGTGCCAGCAGCCATCGAGTACGGAATTATCAGCCCCAGCATTTT

CDR3 length: 15
D gene: TRBD2
clone size: NA
J gene: TRBJ2-2
V gene: TRBV5-1
CDR3 protein: CASSQELAGAGELFF
CDR3 DNA: TGCGCCAGCAGCCAGGAGCTAGCGGGAGCCGGGGAGCTGTTTTTT

CDR3 length: 17
D gene: NA
clone size: NA
J gene: TRBJ1-3
V gene: TRBV3-1/TRBV3-2
CDR3 protein: CASSPVRDPHSGNTIYF
CDR3 DNA: TGTGCCAGCAGCCCTGTCAGGGACCCTCATTCTGGAAACACCATATATTTT

CDR3 length: 12
D gene: NA
clone size: NA
J gene: TRBJ1-2
V gene: TRBV3-1/TRBV3-2
CDR3 protein: CASSGPLNGYTF
CDR3 DNA: TGTGCCAGCAGCGGGCCATTGAATGGCTACACCTTC

CDR3 length: 14
D gene: NA
clone size: NA
J gene: TRBJ1-1
V gene: TRBV5-5
CDR3 protein: CASSLEQGRTEAFF
CDR3 DNA: TGTGCCAGCAGCTTGGAACAGGGTAGGACTGAAGCTTTCTTT

CDR3 length: 14
D gene: TRBD1
clone size: NA
J gene: TRBJ1-1
V gene: TRBV9
CDR3 protein: CASSRQGENTEAFF
CDR3 DNA: TGTGCCAGCAGCCGACAGGGAGAGAACACTGAAGCTTTCTTT

CDR3 length: 18
D gene: NA
clone size: NA
J gene: TRBJ2-7
V gene: TRBV21-1
CDR3 protein: CARSPDREPVRRFYEQYF
CDR3 DNA: TGTGCCAGGTCACCGGACAGGGAACCCGTTAGGCGTTTCTACGAGCAGTACTTC

CDR3 length: 16
D gene: NA
clone size: NA
J gene: TRBJ2-1
V gene: TRBV5-1
CDR3 protein: CASSLVITGSYNEQFF
CDR3 DNA: TGCGCCAGCAGCTTGGTTATTACAGGGTCCTACAATGAGCAGTTCTTC

CDR3 length: 18
D gene: NA
clone size: NA
J gene: TRBJ1-4
V gene: TRBV7-7
CDR3 protein: CASSRTTLSWRRREKLFF
CDR3 DNA: TGTGCCAGCAGCCGGACCACCCTATCGTGGAGGAGGAGGGAAAAACTGTTTTTT

CDR3 length: 12
D gene: TRBD2
clone size: few
J gene: TRBJ2-7
V gene: TRBV5-1
CDR3 protein: CASSSGTSWQYF
CDR3 DNA: TGCGCCAGCAGCTCAGGGACTAGCTGGCAGTACTTC

CDR3 length: 15
D gene: NA
clone size: NA
J gene: TRBJ1-1
V gene: TRBV7-9
CDR3 protein: CASSGAGPMNTEAFF
CDR3 DNA: TGTGCCAGCAGCGGGGCAGGACCCATGAACACTGAAGCTTTCTTT

CDR3 length: 14
D gene: NA
clone size: NA
J gene: TRBJ2-7
V gene: TRBV12-5
CDR3 protein: CASGPPESAYEQYF
CDR3 DNA: TGTGCTAGTGGTCCCCCGGAATCCGCCTACGAGCAGTACTTC

CDR3 length: 16
D gene: TRBD2
clone size: NA
J gene: TRBJ2-3
V gene: TRBV5-1
CDR3 protein: CASSRSSGRDTDTQYF
CDR3 DNA: TGCGCCAGCAGCCGATCTAGCGGGAGGGACACAGATACGCAGTATTTT

CDR3 length: 14
D gene: TRBD1
clone size: once
J gene: TRBJ1-2
V gene: TRBV5-5
CDR3 protein: CASSLEQGISGYTF
CDR3 DNA: TGTGCCAGCAGCTTGGAACAGGGGATAAGTGGCTACACCTTC

CDR3 length: 15
D gene: NA
clone size: NA
J gene: TRBJ2-3
V gene: TRBV29-1
CDR3 protein: CSVQSQIKSTDTQYF
CDR3 DNA: TGCAGCGTTCAATCACAGATAAAAAGCACAGATACGCAGTATTTT

CDR3 length: 13
D gene: NA
clone size: NA
J gene: TRBJ1-1
V gene: TRBV13
CDR3 protein: CASSLQKGTEAFF
CDR3 DNA: TGTGCCAGCAGCTTACAAAAGGGAACTGAAGCTTTCTTT

CDR3 length: 16
D gene: TRBD1
clone size: NA
J gene: TRBJ1-6
V gene: TRBV18
CDR3 protein: CASSPYRDRGSSPLHF
CDR3 DNA: TGTGCCAGCTCACCCTACCGGGACAGGGGAAGTTCACCCCTCCACTTT

CDR3 length: 14
D gene: NA
clone size: NA
J gene: TRBJ1-5
V gene: TRBV6-1
CDR3 protein: CASSEIRGIQPQHF
CDR3 DNA: TGTGCCAGCAGTGAAATAAGAGGGATTCAGCCCCAGCATTTT

CDR3 length: 12
D gene: NA
clone size: NA
J gene: TRBJ2-1
V gene: TRBV18
CDR3 protein: CASSVSRDEQFF
CDR3 DNA: TGTGCCAGCTCGGTCTCCCGCGATGAGCAGTTCTTC

CDR3 length: 16
D gene: NA
clone size: NA
J gene: TRBJ2-5
V gene: TRBV15
CDR3 protein: CATSRDLSVQGETQYF
CDR3 DNA: TGTGCCACCAGCAGAGATCTGAGCGTCCAGGGAGAGACCCAGTACTTC

CDR3 length: 13
D gene: NA
clone size: once
J gene: TRBJ1-1
V gene: TRBV2
CDR3 protein: CASSQEARTEAFF
CDR3 DNA: TGTGCCAGCAGTCAGGAGGCGCGGACTGAAGCTTTCTTT

CDR3 length: 16
D gene: NA
clone size: NA
J gene: TRBJ1-3
V gene: TRBV4-1
CDR3 protein: CASSQEGASSGNTIYF
CDR3 DNA: TGCGCCAGCAGCCAAGAGGGGGCGAGCTCTGGAAACACCATATATTTT

CDR3 length: 13
D gene: TRBD1
clone size: NA
J gene: TRBJ1-2
V gene: TRBV5-1
CDR3 protein: CATRTGPNYGYTF
CDR3 DNA: TGCGCCACTAGGACAGGCCCCAACTATGGCTACACCTTC

CDR3 length: 16
D gene: TRBD2
clone size: NA
J gene: TRBJ2-5
V gene: TRBV7-9
CDR3 protein: CASSFITVAGIETQYF
CDR3 DNA: TGTGCCAGCAGCTTTATCACAGTAGCGGGAATTGAGACCCAGTACTTC

CDR3 length: 16
D gene: TRBD1
clone size: NA
J gene: TRBJ1-5
V gene: TRBV7-8
CDR3 protein: CASSNRDRGSNQPQHF
CDR3 DNA: TGTGCCAGCAGCAACCGGGACAGGGGGAGCAATCAGCCCCAGCATTTT

CDR3 length: 17
D gene: TRBD2
clone size: NA
J gene: TRBJ2-1
V gene: TRBV7-9
CDR3 protein: CASSFSGGRRAYNEQFF
CDR3 DNA: TGTGCCAGCAGCTTCTCCGGCGGGAGAAGGGCCTACAATGAGCAGTTCTTC

CDR3 length: 18
D gene: TRBD2
clone size: NA
J gene: TRBJ2-2
V gene: TRBV7-2
CDR3 protein: CASSLGLAGTRGTGELFF
CDR3 DNA: TGTGCCAGCAGCTTAGGACTAGCGGGTACCCGGGGCACCGGGGAGCTGTTTTTT

CDR3 length: 13
D gene: NA
clone size: few
J gene: TRBJ1-5
V gene: TRBV6-6
CDR3 protein: CASSYGQTQPQHF
CDR3 DNA: TGTGCCAGCAGTTACGGGCAGACCCAGCCCCAGCATTTT

CDR3 length: 15
D gene: NA
clone size: NA
J gene: TRBJ1-4
V gene: TRBV7-9
CDR3 protein: CASSDSGGRNEKLFF
CDR3 DNA: TGTGCCAGCAGCGATAGCGGGGGGAGGAATGAAAAACTGTTTTTT

CDR3 length: 17
D gene: TRBD2
clone size: NA
J gene: TRBJ2-2
V gene: TRBV30
CDR3 protein: CACYPGTSGTFDGELFF
CDR3 DNA: TGTGCCTGCTATCCCGGGACTAGCGGAACTTTTGACGGGGAGCTGTTTTTT

CDR3 length: 15
D gene: TRBD1
clone size: NA
J gene: TRBJ1-1
V gene: TRBV9
CDR3 protein: CASSGQGDSYTEAFF
CDR3 DNA: TGTGCCAGCAGCGGTCAGGGGGATAGTTACACTGAAGCTTTCTTT

CDR3 length: 18
D gene: TRBD2
clone size: NA
J gene: TRBJ2-2
V gene: TRBV4-3
CDR3 protein: CASSREIPAGGGTEELFF
CDR3 DNA: TGCGCCAGCAGCCGCGAGATCCCGGCGGGGGGGGGAACCGAGGAGCTGTTTTTT

CDR3 length: 15
D gene: TRBD1
clone size: NA
J gene: TRBJ1-4
V gene: TRBV7-2
CDR3 protein: CASSPGQAPNEKLFF
CDR3 DNA: TGTGCCAGCAGCCCCGGACAGGCTCCTAATGAAAAACTGTTTTTT

CDR3 length: 16
D gene: NA
clone size: once
J gene: TRBJ1-1
V gene: TRBV5-4
CDR3 protein: CASSPLGGQANTEAFF
CDR3 DNA: TGTGCCAGCAGCCCCCTTGGAGGGCAGGCGAACACTGAAGCTTTCTTT

CDR3 length: 14
D gene: TRBD1
clone size: NA
J gene: TRBJ1-4
V gene: TRBV19
CDR3 protein: CATNQGATNEKLFF
CDR3 DNA: TGTGCCACAAACCAGGGGGCAACTAATGAAAAACTGTTTTTT

CDR3 length: 16
D gene: NA
clone size: NA
J gene: TRBJ1-2
V gene: TRBV4-2
CDR3 protein: CASSQDERHSSYGYTF
CDR3 DNA: TGTGCCAGCAGCCAAGACGAGCGGCACAGTTCGTATGGCTACACCTTC

CDR3 length: 16
D gene: TRBD2
clone size: NA
J gene: TRBJ2-2
V gene: TRBV4-1
CDR3 protein: CASSQGLAGNTGELFF
CDR3 DNA: TGCGCCAGCAGCCAGGGACTAGCGGGGAACACCGGGGAGCTGTTTTTT

CDR3 length: 12
D gene: NA
clone size: NA
J gene: TRBJ1-1
V gene: TRBV29-1
CDR3 protein: CSVEGKGIEAFF
CDR3 DNA: TGCAGCGTTGAAGGGAAAGGCATCGAAGCTTTCTTT

CDR3 length: 13
D gene: NA
clone size: NA
J gene: TRBJ2-5
V gene: TRBV13
CDR3 protein: CASSVGTAETQYF
CDR3 DNA: TGTGCCAGCAGCGTAGGGACTGCCGAGACCCAGTACTTC

CDR3 length: 16
D gene: NA
clone size: NA
J gene: TRBJ2-1
V gene: TRBV7-6
CDR3 protein: CASSLSYSRTYNEQFF
CDR3 DNA: TGTGCCAGCAGCTTATCATACTCTAGAACCTACAATGAGCAGTTCTTC

CDR3 length: 15
D gene: NA
clone size: NA
J gene: TRBJ2-1
V gene: TRBV24-1
CDR3 protein: CATSDFTTANNEQFF
CDR3 DNA: TGTGCCACCAGTGATTTTACTACGGCGAACAATGAGCAGTTCTTC

CDR3 length: 16
D gene: TRBD2
clone size: NA
J gene: TRBJ2-1
V gene: TRBV29-1
CDR3 protein: CSVELGGLAGVNEQFF
CDR3 DNA: TGCAGCGTTGAGTTGGGGGGACTAGCGGGAGTCAATGAGCAGTTCTTC

CDR3 length: 16
D gene: NA
clone size: NA
J gene: TRBJ1-1
V gene: TRBV5-5
CDR3 protein: CASSLRTELMNTEAFF
CDR3 DNA: TGTGCCAGCAGCCTTAGGACGGAACTCATGAACACTGAAGCTTTCTTT

CDR3 length: 14
D gene: NA
clone size: NA
J gene: TRBJ1-5
V gene: TRBV18
CDR3 protein: CASTEQGRHQPQHF
CDR3 DNA: TGTGCCAGCACCGAGCAGGGACGCCATCAGCCCCAGCATTTT

CDR3 length: 13
D gene: NA
clone size: NA
J gene: TRBJ1-2
V gene: TRBV29-1
CDR3 protein: CSVAGVLLLGYTF
CDR3 DNA: TGCAGCGTTGCAGGGGTCCTGCTTCTGGGCTACACCTTC

CDR3 length: 17
D gene: TRBD2
clone size: NA
J gene: TRBJ2-7
V gene: TRBV5-4
CDR3 protein: CASSRGLAGPLRWEQYF
CDR3 DNA: TGTGCCAGCAGCCGGGGACTAGCGGGCCCCCTGAGGTGGGAGCAGTACTTC

CDR3 length: 17
D gene: TRBD1
clone size: NA
J gene: TRBJ1-1
V gene: TRBV7-6
CDR3 protein: CASSLRDRGRGNTEAFF
CDR3 DNA: TGTGCCAGCAGCTTACGGGACAGGGGGCGCGGGAACACTGAAGCTTTCTTT

CDR3 length: 15
D gene: NA
clone size: NA
J gene: TRBJ1-4
V gene: TRBV4-1
CDR3 protein: CASSQGGVGGEKLFF
CDR3 DNA: TGCGCCAGCAGCCAAGGCGGAGTAGGAGGGGAAAAACTGTTTTTT